These 32 T cell receptor beta chains were all obtained from the same sample, sequenced in a study of identical twins. A single record per CDR3 protein comes from TCRdb applying MiXCR to the 5' RACE reads. The top ten clones hold about 0.52% of a sample with 350,000 to 600,000 distinct CDR3 sequences, 12% to 15% of them seen once. The same data also went into a second study, on yellow fever vaccine responses in identical twins.

The sample comprised CD4+ T cells sorted from blood. The receptors here all came from a woman aged 18-29 years in good health.

There are many counts of this clonotype. The CDR3, as DNA: TGTGCCAGCAGCTTAGGAGGGGGCACCGGGGAGCTGTTTTTT. Its translation is CASSLGGGTGELFF. This chain links TRBV11-2 with TRBJ2-2, with a tentative D call TRBD1 (6 bases). The CDR3 runs to 14 residues. CDR1 and CDR2 (germline): SGHAT, FQNNGV. V lost 1 base and J 4 bases, leaving 7 bases between the germline ends.

V gene TRBV9 combines with J gene TRBJ2-7, with 8 bases fitting TRBD1. CDR1 and CDR2 from the germline V gene are SGDLS and YYNGEE. The V and J ends lost 0 bases and 4 bases, in that order; junction bases with no gene match: 6. The length of the CDR3 is 15 residues. The CDR3, as DNA: TGTGCCAGCAGCGTAGTGGCAGGGGGCGTTTACGAGCAGTACTTC. Its translation is CASSVVAGGVYEQYF.

This clonotype was detected only a few times. The V call is TRBV7-2, the J call TRBJ2-1; 10 bases agree with TRBD2. This CDR3 has 14 amino acids. CDR1 is SGHTA, CDR2 FQGNSA, per germline. J was trimmed by 3 bases and V by 6 bases; bases with no gene match: 2. In DNA form, the CDR3 reads TGTGCCAGCAGACGGACTAGCGGCTACAATGAGCAGTTCTTC. Translated, it gives CASRRTSGYNEQFF.

This clonotype was seen a handful of times. The J gene is TRBJ1-2, the V gene TRBV6-5; no clear D gene. Between the trimmed V and J ends, which lost 4 bases and 0 bases, there was a span of 9 bases. The germline CDR1 and CDR2 sequences are MNHEY and SVGAGI. This CDR3 spans 14 amino acids. The CDR3 loop reads CASSFDGANYGYTF. In DNA, the CDR3 is TGTGCCAGCAGTTTTGACGGAGCTAACTATGGCTACACCTTC.

This clonotype was observed a few times. The chain recombines TRBV7-8 with TRBJ1-2, with unresolved D. Looked up from germline, CDR1 is SGHVS and CDR2 is FQNEAQ. This CDR3 contains 13 residues. The V gene lost 5 bases and the J gene lost 4 bases, with 11 bases spanning the gap. The DNA of the CDR3 is TGTGCCAGCAGCGATAACCGCCTCTATGGCTACACCTTC. Translating it yields CASSDNRLYGYTF.

This clonotype came up many times. V usage is TRBV29-1 and J usage is TRBJ2-1; 11 nucleotides line up with TRBD2. Germline trimming cut 4 bases from V and 4 bases from J; bases unmatched to any gene: 6. The CDR3 totals 15 residues. The germline V gene has CDR1 SQVTM and CDR2 ANQGSEA. Here the CDR3 DNA reads TGCAGCGTTGTTAGACTAGCGGGACCTTACAATGAGCAGTTCTTC. Its translation: CSVVRLAGPYNEQFF.

This clonotype was counted a few times. The chain has TRBV20-1 and TRBJ2-1; D is uncertain. The CDR3 consists of 14 residues. With 5 bases removed from V and 6 bases from J, the gap between germline ends came to 17 bases. Germline V gene data show CDR1 as DFQATT and CDR2 as SNEGSKA (reference sequence). The CDR3 spells CSAQKPGVPNEQFF. CDR3 DNA sequence: TGCAGTGCTCAAAAACCCGGAGTCCCCAATGAGCAGTTCTTC.

V usage is TRBV5-1 and J usage is TRBJ2-7, with 8 nucleotides matching TRBD1. This CDR3 is 15 amino acids long. Germline CDR1 SGHRS, CDR2 YFSETQ. J gave up 4 bases and V 2 bases, and 8 bases lay outside the gene matches. In DNA form, the CDR3 reads TGCGCCAGCAGCTTCTCCCCGGGACAGGTATACGAGCAGTACTTC. Translation gives CASSFSPGQVYEQYF. Supplemented by reference TRBV5-1 and TRBJ2-7, the full variable domain reads KAGVTQTPRYLIKTRGQQVTLSCSPISGHRSVSWYQQTPGQGLQFLFEYFSETQRNKGNFPGRFSGRQFSNSRSEMNVSTLELGDSALYLCASSFSPGQVYEQYFGPGTRLTVT.

The sample holds a few counts of this clonotype. V usage is TRBV20-1 and J usage is TRBJ1-1; D not resolved. The CDR3 length is 11 residues. Trimming took off 4 bases at V and 5 bases at J, with 8 bases between the two ends. Germline CDR1 DFQATT, CDR2 SNEGSKA (reference sequence). The CDR3 DNA reads TGCAGTGCTAAGACCGAGACTGAAGCTTTCTTT. Translating it yields CSAKTETEAFF.

The rearrangement links TRBV6-1 to TRBJ1-3, with TRBD1 identical over 10 bases. The V segment lost 8 bases and the J segment 3 bases; nucleotides outside the gene matches: 7. The CDR3 contains 15 residues. Looked up from germline, CDR1 is MNHNS and CDR2 is SASEGT. In DNA, the CDR3 is TGTGCCAGCTGGAAGACAGGGGGCCGTGGAAACACCATATATTTT. This gives the protein CASWKTGGRGNTIYF.

This clonotype was seen more than once but under ten times. The V call is TRBV11-2, the J call TRBJ2-1; 14 bases line up with TRBD2. The CDR3 spans 16 residues. J was trimmed by 7 bases and V by 2 bases; bases with no gene match: 4. Germline assignment: CDR1 SGHAT and CDR2 FQNNGV. In nucleotides, the CDR3 is TGTGCCAGCAGCTTACGGACTAGCGGGGGGTGGAATGAGCAGTTCTTC. Translated: CASSLRTSGGWNEQFF.

This clonotype turned up a few times. The chain is built from TRBV14 and TRBJ2-2; D remains ambiguous. Per germline, CDR1 SGHDN and CDR2 FVKESK. The CDR3 is 14 residues long. Trimming removed 4 bases at V and 4 bases at J, with 10 bases between. The CDR3: CASSRVVTTGELFF. DNA of the CDR3: TGTGCCAGCAGCCGCGTGGTGACCACCGGGGAGCTGTTTTTT.

This clonotype was observed many times. This chain connects TRBV7-8 to TRBJ2-5; perhaps TRBD1 as D (6 bases). Germline values: CDR1 SGHVS, CDR2 FQNEAQ. The V end was cut by 5 bases, the J end by 2 bases, with 12 bases between. This CDR3 region has 14 residues. This CDR3 is CASSPRQVQETQYF. The DNA for the CDR3 is TGTGCCAGCAGCCCTAGACAGGTTCAAGAGACCCAGTACTTC.

As DNA, the CDR3 is TGCGCCAGCAGCTGGGGACAGGGATCGTCAGAGACCCAGTACTTC. It translates to CASSWGQGSSETQYF. This chain uses TRBV5-1 with TRBJ2-5; 9 bases are a match to TRBD1. Germline V gene lookup returns CDR1 SGHRS and CDR2 YFSETQ. This CDR3 is 15 amino acids long. With V trimmed by 3 bases and J by 4 bases, 7 bases remained unmatched.

The rearrangement links TRBV4-3 to TRBJ2-2; no clear D gene. The V gene lost 0 bases and the J gene lost 0 bases, with 5 bases spanning the gap. Per germline, CDR1 LGHNA and CDR2 YSLEER. This CDR3 contains 15 residues. The CDR3: CASSQELANTGELFF. In DNA, the CDR3 is TGCGCCAGCAGCCAAGAGTTAGCGAACACCGGGGAGCTGTTTTTT.

In this sample, this clonotype turned up many times. V usage is TRBV12-3 or TRBV12-4 and J usage is TRBJ1-1, with no clear D. There are 14 residues in the CDR3. Trimming pared 5 bases from V and 0 bases from J, leaving 10 bases between. This CDR3 reads CASSPLALNTEAFF. The CDR3 DNA reads as TGTGCCAGCAGTCCTTTGGCTCTGAACACTGAAGCTTTCTTT.

There are a few counts of this clonotype. The chain joins TRBV29-1 to TRBJ2-3; the match to TRBD1 covers 8 bases. CDR1 is SQVTM and CDR2 is ANQGSEA in the germline V gene. J gave up 3 bases and V 6 bases, and 14 bases lay outside the gene matches. This CDR3 is built from 16 residues. The CDR3 reads CSVHRRDRSVTDTQYF. For the CDR3, the DNA is TGCAGCGTCCACCGCCGGGACAGGAGTGTGACAGATACGCAGTATTTT.

The chain uses TRBV6-2 or TRBV6-3 and TRBJ2-7; TRBD2 might be the D (5 bases). Trimming shortened V by 5 bases and J by 7 bases, and 9 bases separated the two germline ends. CDR3 length equals 11 residues. Germline V gives CDR1 MNHEY, CDR2 SVGEGT. The CDR3 sequence is CASSRPGEQYF. Written as DNA, the CDR3 is TGTGCCAGCAGTCGACCGGGGGAGCAGTACTTC.

The table lists this clonotype with a few counts. The chain carries TRBV7-9 and TRBJ1-2; D not resolved. The CDR3 totals 14 residues. The germline V gene encodes CDR1 SEHNR and CDR2 FQNEAQ (reference sequence). Trimming pared 5 bases from V and 2 bases from J, leaving 12 bases between. CDR3 loop: CASSPFEKNYGYTF. The CDR3 DNA reads TGTGCCAGCAGCCCATTCGAAAAAAACTATGGCTACACCTTC.

This clonotype showed up just a few times. The genes are TRBV9 and TRBJ1-1; TRBD1 is a possible D gene (6 bases). The CDR3 spans 13 residues. V was shortened by 3 bases and J by 7 bases, with 13 bases between the two germline ends. The germline gives CDR1 SGDLS, CDR2 YYNGEE. CDR3 protein: CASSARGGSEAFF. Here the CDR3 DNA reads TGTGCCAGCAGCGCCCGAGGGGGTAGTGAAGCTTTCTTT. Filled out from reference TRBV9 and TRBJ1-1, the complete variable domain reads DSGVTQTPKHLITATGQRVTLRCSPRSGDLSVYWYQQSLDQGLQFLIQYYNGEERAKGNILERFSAQQFPDLHSELNLSSLELGDSALYFCASSARGGSEAFFGQGTRLTVV.

The table lists this clonotype with a few counts. The chain couples TRBV12-3 or TRBV12-4 to TRBJ2-3; D tentatively fits TRBD1 or TRBD2 (6 bases each). The V and J ends lost 6 bases and 2 bases respectively, with 18 bases between them. The CDR3 covers 16 residues. CDR3 nucleotides: TGTGCCAGCAGCCCTGGGGGGACACAAACCACAGATACGCAGTATTTT. Translated, it gives CASSPGGTQTTDTQYF.

This sequence joins TRBV5-6 and TRBJ2-3; D is perhaps TRBD1 (6 bases). From germline, CDR1 is SGHDT and CDR2 YYEEEE. The CDR3 extends over 16 amino acids. Trimming pared 5 bases from V and 4 bases from J, leaving 20 bases between. The CDR3 DNA reads TGTGCCAGCAGTCTACAGGGATCGGGTCGCGCAGATACGCAGTATTTT. This codes for CASSLQGSGRADTQYF.

This clonotype has just a few counts. The CDR3 DNA follows: TGTGCCAGCAGCTTAATGGGTCGTCGGACAGGGGGTTCGACCGGGGAGCTGTTTTTT. This translates into CASSLMGRRTGGSTGELFF. This rearrangement joins TRBV7-3 to TRBJ2-2; 10 nucleotides line up with TRBD1. The CDR3 length is 19 residues. J lost 5 bases, V lost 1 base, and 13 bases had no gene match. Germline V CDR1 and CDR2: SGHTA, FQGTGA. The full variable domain, with the rest looked up from reference TRBV7-3 and TRBJ2-2, is GAGVSQTPSNKVTEKGKYVELRCDPISGHTALYWYRQSLGQGPEFLIYFQGTGAADDSGLPNDRFFAVRPEGSVSTLKIQRTERGDSAVYLCASSLMGRRTGGSTGELFFGEGSRLTVL.

In this sample, this clonotype turned up a few times. The rearrangement joins TRBV28 to TRBJ2-1, with TRBD2 matching 12 bases. The CDR3 consists of 16 residues. Trimming cost V 7 bases and J 6 bases; bases outside gene matches: 10. Germline values: CDR1 MDHEN, CDR2 SYDVKM. For the CDR3, the DNA is TGTGCCAGCACCCCAACGGGACTAGCGGGCATCAATGAGCAGTTCTTC. Its translation is CASTPTGLAGINEQFF.

This clonotype was observed once. The chain joins TRBV10-3 to TRBJ2-3; 15 bases match TRBD2. The CDR3 covers 16 residues. Germline trimming cut 9 bases from V and 1 base from J; bases unmatched to any gene: 5. Per the germline V gene, CDR1 is ENHRY and CDR2 is SYGVKD. DNA of the CDR3: TGTGCCATAGGACTAGCGGGAGGGCTTGGCACAGATACGCAGTATTTT. This gives the protein CAIGLAGGLGTDTQYF.

A few counts support this clonotype. This chain links TRBV10-3 with TRBJ1-4, with D possibly TRBD1 on 5 matching bases. The germline V and J ends were trimmed by 4 bases and 8 bases, with 23 bases remaining between them. Germline V gene data show CDR1 as ENHRY and CDR2 as SYGVKD. The CDR3 length is 17 residues. The CDR3 DNA reads as TGTGCCATCAGTGTGGGAAAAGGGGCAGGGACGGGAGAAAAACTGTTTTTT. Translated: CAISVGKGAGTGEKLFF.

In its sample, this clonotype was seen a few times. The genes are TRBV2 and TRBJ2-3, with TRBD1 as a possible D gene (6 bases). Between the trimmed V and J ends, which lost 6 bases and 1 base, there was a span of 20 bases. The CDR3 is 17 residues long. Germline lookup yields CDR1 SNHLY and CDR2 FYNNEI. For the CDR3, the DNA is TGTGCCAGCAGCACCGCTACAGGGAACCTTCGCACAGATACGCAGTATTTT. Translation gives CASSTATGNLRTDTQYF.

This clonotype has more than one count but fewer than ten. The rearrangement uses TRBV5-5 and TRBJ2-1; D possibly corresponds to TRBD1 (6 bases). Per germline, CDR1 SGHKS and CDR2 YYEKEE (reference sequence). The CDR3 runs 16 residues. V lost 0 bases, J lost 8 bases, and 18 bases lay in between. DNA of the CDR3: TGTGCCAGCAGCTTGGCCGGGCAGGGGTTCATCTATGAGCAGTTCTTC. It specifies CASSLAGQGFIYEQFF.

This sequence joins TRBV15 and TRBJ2-5, with a possible D match to TRBD2 (6 bases). The V gene lost 0 bases and the J gene lost 5 bases, with 16 bases spanning the gap. This CDR3 has 16 amino acids. Germline CDR1 and CDR2: LNHNV and YYDKDF (reference sequence). DNA of the CDR3: TGTGCCACCAGCAGAGATCAGAGTACGGGAGAGGAGACCCAGTACTTC. Protein product: CATSRDQSTGEETQYF.

This clonotype appeared a few times. The chain joins TRBV4-3 to TRBJ2-2; D remains ambiguous. This CDR3 is built from 17 residues. Trimming shortened V by 0 bases and J by 0 bases, and 11 bases separated the two germline ends. Germline assignment: CDR1 LGHNA and CDR2 YSLEER. CDR3 amino acids: CASSQDSSAANTGELFF. CDR3 in DNA: TGCGCCAGCAGCCAAGATTCAAGCGCCGCGAACACCGGGGAGCTGTTTTTT.

This clonotype has at least ten counts. The chain uses TRBV12-3 or TRBV12-4 and TRBJ1-4, with D hard to call. V lost 6 bases to trimming and J lost 4 bases, with 15 bases between them. This CDR3 comprises 15 residues. This CDR3 is CASSPRKAINEKLFF. For the CDR3, the DNA is TGTGCCAGCAGCCCCCGTAAGGCGATTAATGAAAAACTGTTTTTT.

This clonotype was observed at least ten times. The chain is built from TRBV12-3 or TRBV12-4 and TRBJ2-7; 8 nucleotides agree with TRBD1. V shed 5 bases and J 1 base; nucleotides not matched to a gene: 4. This CDR3 contains 14 residues. CDR3 protein: CASSRDRRSYEQYF. The CDR3 DNA reads as TGTGCCAGCAGTAGGGACAGGCGATCCTACGAGCAGTACTTC.